The present T cell receptor (beta chain) was sequenced within a study of OX40 agonist ivuxolimab in advanced cancers. Study-level information: Cohort: 80% to 85% men, mean age around 60, aged about 20 to 90.

On this clone itself: The antigen is not known.

Study-level results: The mean number of expanded clones was higher in CD8+ T cells than in CD4+. Expanded peripheral T cells had an undetermined antigen specificity.

Some clones are missing from TCRdb's copy, which holds only in-frame ones; the method was immunoSEQ multiplex PCR. The data show roughly 38,000 clones, 89% seen once. Sequencing was performed on CD4+ or CD8+ T cells sorted from blood, taken in a trial of the OX40 agonist ivuxolimab. This sequence originates from an adult with an advanced solid tumor such as melanoma, head and neck, liver or kidney cancer.

For the CDR3, the DNA is TGTGCCAGCAGTCTGTCCCCCCAAACCTACAATGAGCAGTTCTTC. Translated, it gives CASSLSPQTYNEQFF. V is TRBV5-6 and J is TRBJ2-1; D gene uncertain. V dropped 5 bases and J dropped 2 bases, with 14 bases sitting between them. This CDR3 contains 15 residues. The germline V gene encodes CDR1 SGHDT and CDR2 YYEEEE.